These T cell receptor beta chains were read from a single sample in a study of early T cells in non-severe SARS-CoV-2 infection. TCRdb reanalysed the 5' RACE reads using MiXCR and keeps one entry per CDR3 protein. The table shows fewer than 85,000 distinct CDR3 sequences, with around 12% occurring only once. The sequenced sample was whole blood. The receptors come from an adult who was a healthcare worker with PCR-confirmed SARS-CoV-2 infection or an uninfected control (not recorded which). Each CDR3 is given with its conserved first and last residue. A D gene is named only where the DNA matches it firmly. Size values are once, few and many counts, or a class for expanded clones, and some rows have none.

DNA	CDR3	size	V	J	D
TGTGCCAGCAGTCCCCCGAGGTGGGGGCCAGCCAAAAACATTCAGTACTTC	CASSPPRWGPAKNIQYF	many	TRBV6-4	TRBJ2-4	.
TGTGCCAGCAGTGACCTTGGGGAATACCCCTACGAGCAGTACTTC	CASSDLGEYPYEQYF	few	TRBV27	TRBJ2-7	.
TGTGCCAGCAGTGAATTGCGGGGGACAGGGTACTCTGGGGCCAACGTCCTGACTTTC	CASSELRGTGYSGANVLTF	.	TRBV2	TRBJ2-6	TRBD1
TGTGCCAGCAGTCCCACGGTAGGAGACTACGAGCAGTACTTC	CASSPTVGDYEQYF	few	TRBV27	TRBJ2-7	.
TGTGCCAGCAGTTTATGGGTGTACGAGCAGTACTTC	CASSLWVYEQYF	.	TRBV12-3/TRBV12-4	TRBJ2-7	.
TGTGCCAGCAGCTTCGGCAGCTACTCTGGAAACACCATATATTTT	CASSFGSYSGNTIYF	.	TRBV7-2	TRBJ1-3	.
TGTGCCAGCAGTGGAGGACGGAGGCTGAATCAGCCCCAGCATTTT	CASSGGRRLNQPQHF	.	TRBV6-1	TRBJ1-5	.
TGCAGCGTTGCCCCGGGACTAGCGGGACACAATGAGCAGTTCTTC	CSVAPGLAGHNEQFF	.	TRBV29-1	TRBJ2-1	TRBD2
TGTGCCAGCAGTCTTGGGGGTGGAAGGGATCAGCCCCAGCATTTT	CASSLGGGRDQPQHF	many	TRBV6-5	TRBJ1-5	.
TGTGCCAGCAGCTTGGCTTTAGCGGGAGCATCTGAGCAGTACTTC	CASSLALAGASEQYF	.	TRBV7-3	TRBJ2-7	TRBD2
TGTGCCAGCAGCTTGGCAGCGGGAAGTTACAATGAGCAGTTCTTC	CASSLAAGSYNEQFF	.	TRBV5-5	TRBJ2-1	TRBD2
TGTGCCAGCTCGCCCGACAGGGGAGGCTACAATGAGCAGTTCTTC	CASSPDRGGYNEQFF	many	TRBV18	TRBJ2-1	TRBD1
TGTGCCAGCAGCTTAGCGATCGGAGCGGTTGAAGCTTTCTTT	CASSLAIGAVEAFF	few	TRBV7-6	TRBJ1-1	.
TGTGCCAGCAGTTACTCCGGGACTATGAAGTACTTC	CASSYSGTMKYF	.	TRBV6-2/TRBV6-3	TRBJ2-7	TRBD2
TGTGCCAGCAGTTACGGGGGGATCCATCCCGGGGAGCTGTTTTTT	CASSYGGIHPGELFF	.	TRBV6-6	TRBJ2-2	.
TGTGCCAGCAGCCCAGCGGCTTGGGCTAGCCGGACAGATACGCAGTATTTT	CASSPAAWASRTDTQYF	.	TRBV11-3	TRBJ2-3	.
TGCAGCGTTGAAGTGACTAGCGGGAGTAGCTACAATGAGCAGTTCTTC	CSVEVTSGSSYNEQFF	few	TRBV29-1	TRBJ2-1	TRBD2
TGTGCCAGCTCACCGCGGACTTCCGGGACAGCCTACAATGAGCAGTTCTTC	CASSPRTSGTAYNEQFF	many	TRBV18	TRBJ2-1	TRBD1
TGTGCCAGCAGCTTAGAAGGCAGGGTGAACACTGAAGCTTTCTTT	CASSLEGRVNTEAFF	many	TRBV7-8	TRBJ1-1	.
TGTGCCAGCAGTTTTTGGCGGGAGAACACCGGGGAGCTGTTTTTT	CASSFWRENTGELFF	.	TRBV12-3/TRBV12-4	TRBJ2-2	.
TGTGCCAGCAGCCAAAGAATGGGACTAGCGGGAGAAGGAGCCACAGATACGCAGTATTTT	CASSQRMGLAGEGATDTQYF	few	TRBV4-2	TRBJ2-3	TRBD2
TGTGCCTGGGCGACAGGGACCTACGAGCAGTACTTC	CAWATGTYEQYF	many	TRBV30	TRBJ2-7	TRBD1
TGTGCCAGCAGTTCCGGGACTAGCGGGAGAACGAACACCGGGGAGCTGTTTTTT	CASSSGTSGRTNTGELFF	many	TRBV27	TRBJ2-2	TRBD2
TGTGCCAGCAGCCTCACAGGGTTTGCATACAATGAGCAGTTCTTC	CASSLTGFAYNEQFF	.	TRBV7-9	TRBJ2-1	.
TGTGCCAGCAGCTTATCAGGGGGGACTAGCGGGTCCAATGAGCAGTTCTTC	CASSLSGGTSGSNEQFF	few	TRBV7-3	TRBJ2-1	TRBD2
TGTGCCAGCAGTCCCGGGACTAGCTACAATGAGCAGTTCTTC	CASSPGTSYNEQFF	many	TRBV6-4	TRBJ2-1	TRBD2